The 29 T cell receptor beta chains in this list originate from one sample, sequenced in a study of cytomegalovirus exposure and HLA in healthy donors. This PCR relied on a set of 60 Vbeta primers and 13 Jbeta primers. The method was immunoSEQ multiplex PCR; TCRdb's version includes in-frame clones alone and lacks a portion of them. In the table there are about 190,000 clones, 84% of which are singletons. Sequences were obtained from PBMCs. These receptors were collected from a woman in her 50s in good health and CMV-seropositive.

V usage is TRBV4-3 and J usage is TRBJ2-3; 7 positions agree with TRBD2. Trimming removed 0 bases from V and 0 bases from J; junction bases left unmatched: 9. Germline values: CDR1 LGHNA, CDR2 YSLEER. The CDR3 contains 18 residues. CDR3: CASSQDWGGRSSTDTQYF. For the CDR3, the DNA is TGCGCCAGCAGCCAAGATTGGGGAGGGCGGTCTAGCACAGATACGCAGTATTTT.

The rearrangement uses TRBV27 and TRBJ1-1; TRBD1 is a possible D gene (6 bases). In germline, CDR1 is MNHEY, CDR2 SMNVEV (reference sequence). The CDR3 sequence is 17 residues long. V dropped 2 bases and J dropped 0 bases, with 16 bases sitting between them. The CDR3 nucleotides read TGTGCCAGCAGTTTAGCTGGAGTTGGGGGCATGAACACTGAAGCTTTCTTT. This sequence encodes CASSLAGVGGMNTEAFF.

This chain joins TRBV7-2 and TRBJ2-7, with 7 bases lining up with TRBD2. Germline-derived CDR1 and CDR2 are SGHTA and FQGNSA. The CDR3 loop spans 16 amino acids. V lost 6 bases, J lost 5 bases, and 16 bases stayed unmatched. The CDR3 is CASRLGRGTDLDEQYF. CDR3 nucleotides: TGTGCCAGCAGACTAGGGAGGGGAACTGATCTGGACGAGCAGTACTTC. Supplemented by reference TRBV7-2 and TRBJ2-7, the full variable domain reads GAGVSQSPSNKVTEKGKDVELRCDPISGHTALYWYRQSLGQGLEFLIYFQGNSAPDKSGLPSDRFSAERTGGSVSTLTIQRTQQEDSAVYLCASRLGRGTDLDEQYFGPGTRLTVT.

In nucleotides, the CDR3 is TGCGCCAGCAGCTTGGCCTCAGGCGGGACTGAAGCTTTCTTT. It encodes CASSLASGGTEAFF. V gene TRBV5-1 combines with J gene TRBJ1-1; D gene ambiguous. Germline CDR1 is SGHRS and CDR2 is YFSETQ. V lost 0 bases to trimming and J lost 5 bases, with 11 bases between them. The CDR3 is 14 amino acids.

The chain recombines TRBV14 with TRBJ2-2, with 9 bases lining up with TRBD2. The CDR3 spans 16 residues. The trim removed 3 bases at V and 6 bases at J, leaving 8 bases unmatched. Germline V gene lookup returns CDR1 SGHDN and CDR2 FVKESK. CDR3 amino acids: CASSQLGGGAAGELFF. Written as DNA, the CDR3 is TGTGCCAGCAGCCAGTTAGGCGGGGGGGCCGCCGGGGAGCTGTTTTTT. The variable domain in full, completed from reference TRBV14 and TRBJ2-2, reads EAGVTQFPSHSVIEKGQTVTLRCDPISGHDNLYWYRRVMGKEIKFLLHFVKESKQDESGMPNNRFLAERTGGTYSTLKVQPAELEDSGVYFCASSQLGGGAAGELFFGEGSRLTVL.

The chain carries TRBV4-2 and TRBJ2-2; D is uncertain. CDR3 length: 14 residues. Trimming removed 0 bases at V and 4 bases at J, with 6 bases between. Germline V gives CDR1 LGHNA, CDR2 YNFKEQ. The CDR3 sequence is CASSQDFVTGELFF. The CDR3 DNA reads TGTGCCAGCAGCCAAGATTTCGTCACCGGGGAGCTGTTTTTT.

Only a few counts were recorded for this clone. V and J are TRBV29-1 and TRBJ1-2; 8 bases agree with TRBD1. The CDR3 is 14 amino acids. Trimming took 7 bases from V and 4 from J; bases not matched to a gene: 11. Per the germline V gene, CDR1 is SQVTM and CDR2 is ANQGSEA. CDR3 amino acids: CSDSTGGASYGYTF. The CDR3 DNA is TGCAGCGACTCAACAGGGGGGGCGAGCTATGGCTACACCTTC. Using reference TRBV29-1 and TRBJ1-2 for the parts outside the CDR3, the full variable domain is SAVISQKPSRDICQRGTSLTIQCQVDSQVTMMFWYRQQPGQSLTLIATANQGSEATYESGFVIDKFPISRPNLTFSTLTVSNMSPEDSSIYLCSDSTGGASYGYTFGSGTRLTVV.

The chain couples TRBV27 to TRBJ2-3; TRBD2 aligns across 7 bases. The CDR3 totals 15 residues. Germline values: CDR1 MNHEY, CDR2 SMNVEV (reference sequence). The J segment lost 0 bases and the V segment lost 5 bases, leaving 5 bases of the junction unmatched. DNA for the CDR3: TGTGCCAGCAGTGACGGGGGGATGAGCACAGATACGCAGTATTTT. Protein sequence: CASSDGGMSTDTQYF.

The chain links TRBV6-1 to TRBJ2-1; a possible D gene is TRBD1 (5 bases). Trimming took off 8 bases at V and 7 bases at J, with 12 bases between the two ends. The length of the CDR3 is 12 residues. Germline CDR1 and CDR2: MNHNS and SASEGT. CDR3 amino acids: CASLRGKNEQFF. The CDR3 nucleotides read TGTGCCAGCTTAAGGGGCAAGAATGAGCAGTTCTTC.

V gene TRBV2 combines with J gene TRBJ2-7; no clear D gene. V gave up 1 base and J gave up 3 bases, with 16 bases separating them. CDR1 SNHLY and CDR2 FYNNEI come from the germline V gene. The CDR3 runs to 16 residues. DNA for the CDR3: TGTGCCAGCAGTGAAGGGTCCTCGCGATTCCGCTACGAGCAGTACTTC. Translation gives CASSEGSSRFRYEQYF.

The chain carries TRBV4-2 and TRBJ2-6; D not resolved. CDR1 LGHNA and CDR2 YNFKEQ come from the germline V gene. Trimming took off 4 bases at V and 1 base at J, with 5 bases between the two ends. The CDR3 runs 14 residues. The CDR3 DNA sequence: TGTGCCAGCAGCCCGGAGTCTGGGGCCAACGTCCTGACTTTC. The encoded protein is CASSPESGANVLTF.

V and J are TRBV5-8 and TRBJ2-3; 9 bases align to TRBD1. CDR3 length: 17 residues. The V gene's germline CDR1 is SGHTS and CDR2 YDEGEE. Trimming at V came to 4 bases and at J to 1 base, leaving 10 bases not matched to a gene. The CDR3: CASSPVGTGGGTDTQYF. In DNA, the CDR3 is TGTGCCAGCAGCCCGGTGGGTACAGGGGGCGGCACAGATACGCAGTATTTT.

This clone occurred once. The chain couples TRBV25-1 to TRBJ2-5, with D unclear. The CDR3 has 12 residues. The V and J ends lost 3 bases and 7 bases respectively, with 9 bases between them. Germline V gene data show CDR1 as MGHDK and CDR2 as SYGVNS. Here the CDR3 reads CASSELTPTQYF. The CDR3 DNA is TGTGCCAGCAGTGAGTTGACACCGACCCAGTACTTC.

V is TRBV2 and J is TRBJ1-4, with D maybe TRBD1 (6 bases). Germline loops: CDR1 SNHLY, CDR2 FYNNEI. This CDR3 region has 15 residues. Trimming shortened V by 9 bases and J by 3 bases, and 17 bases separated the two germline ends. CDR3 in DNA: TGTGCCAGTTCGAAAGGGGGACTAGCTAATGAAAAACTGTTTTTT. This codes for CASSKGGLANEKLFF.

This chain uses TRBV4-2 with TRBJ2-1; D unclear. Trimming shortened V by 0 bases and J by 4 bases, and 4 bases separated the two germline ends. Germline assignment: CDR1 LGHNA and CDR2 YNFKEQ. This CDR3 has 13 amino acids. Written as DNA, the CDR3 is TGTGCCAGCAGCCAAGAGAGGTACAATGAGCAGTTCTTC. Residues: CASSQERYNEQFF.

This sequence joins TRBV4-2 and TRBJ2-4; 9 positions match TRBD2. Losses at the gene ends were 4 bases for V and 1 base for J; bases not matched to a gene: 11. Germline values: CDR1 LGHNA, CDR2 YNFKEQ. This CDR3 contains 18 residues. Here the CDR3 reads CASSPRASGVLAKNIQYF. CDR3 DNA sequence: TGTGCCAGCAGCCCGAGGGCTAGCGGGGTGTTGGCCAAAAACATTCAGTACTTC.

This sequence joins TRBV6-6 and TRBJ1-2, with 9 bases that match TRBD1. Unmatched junction bases numbered 4, after V lost 6 bases and J lost 2 bases. CDR3 length: 14 residues. Germline CDR1 and CDR2: MNHNY and SVGAGI (reference sequence). The CDR3 loop is CASSLGTGNYGYTF. The CDR3 DNA is TGTGCCAGCAGCCTCGGGACAGGGAACTATGGCTACACCTTC.

V is TRBV4-3 and J is TRBJ1-1; D gene ambiguous. CDR1 and CDR2 from the germline V gene are LGHNA and YSLEER. Trimming cost V 6 bases and J 3 bases, with 11 bases left between them. The CDR3 loop spans 13 amino acids. Here the CDR3 reads CASSPREDTEAFF. The CDR3 nucleotides are TGCGCCAGCAGTCCAAGGGAGGACACTGAAGCTTTCTTT.

This clone was detected only once. This chain uses TRBV19 with TRBJ2-1, with TRBD2 matching over 16 bases. V was clipped by 5 bases and J by 1 base; unmatched bases: 11. This CDR3 is 20 amino acids long. Germline V CDR1 and CDR2: LNHDA, SQIVND (reference sequence). CDR3 protein: CASSFLPGLAGGTSYNEQFF. CDR3 nucleotides: TGTGCCAGTAGTTTCCTCCCGGGACTAGCGGGGGGGACGTCCTACAATGAGCAGTTCTTC.

This clone was seen just once. J is TRBJ2-1 and V is TRBV7-6, with D perhaps matching TRBD2 (5 bases). The length of the CDR3 is 14 residues. V was trimmed by 4 bases and J by 2 bases, leaving 9 bases between them. The V gene's germline CDR1 is SGHVS and CDR2 FNYEAQ. The CDR3 here is CASSSRAPYNEQFF. The CDR3 region has the DNA TGTGCCAGCAGCTCGAGGGCCCCCTACAATGAGCAGTTCTTC.

The chain has TRBV12-5 and TRBJ2-5; possibly TRBD2 for D (6 bases). This CDR3 has 16 amino acids. Trimming left V 2 bases short and J 4 bases short, with 17 bases between. CDR1 and CDR2 from the germline V gene are LGHNT and FRNRAP. Here the CDR3 DNA reads TGTGCTAGTGGTTTGAGCCGGGGGTCGGGTTTAGAGACCCAGTACTTC. Its translation is CASGLSRGSGLETQYF.

J is TRBJ2-1 and V is TRBV30, with 9 bases fitting TRBD1. The germline V gene has CDR1 GTSNPN and CDR2 SVGIG (reference sequence). The CDR3 loop spans 14 amino acids. The V gene end was trimmed by 8 bases and the J gene end by 8 bases; junction bases not matched to a gene: 13. The CDR3 DNA reads TGTGCCAACTCGGACAGGGGCATTTGGGATGAGCAGTTCTTC. Its translation is CANSDRGIWDEQFF.

The chain uses TRBV6-6 and TRBJ1-4; the match to TRBD1 covers 9 bases. V trimming: 4 bases; J trimming: 10 bases; junction bases outside the gene matches: 10. The CDR3 contains 15 residues. Per the germline V gene, CDR1 is MNHNY and CDR2 is SVGAGI (reference sequence). CDR3: CASSSTGTGRRKLFF. Here the CDR3 DNA reads TGTGCCAGCAGTTCCACCGGGACAGGGAGGCGAAAACTGTTTTTT.

The chain combines TRBV6-5 with TRBJ2-1; D gene uncertain. The CDR3 covers 13 residues. V was cut by 2 bases and J by 2 bases, with 4 bases left in between. Germline CDR1 reads MNHEY; CDR2 reads SVGAGI. CDR3 in DNA: TGTGCCAGCAGTTACGCGGCCTACAATGAGCAGTTCTTC. Protein product: CASSYAAYNEQFF.

The chain recombines TRBV27 with TRBJ2-7, with D hard to call. The V gene lost 4 bases and the J gene lost 0 bases, with 13 bases spanning the gap. The CDR3 totals 15 residues. CDR1 MNHEY and CDR2 SMNVEV come from the germline V gene (reference sequence). The CDR3 DNA is TGTGCCAGCAGTTCGTTATGGGCTAACTCCTACGAGCAGTACTTC. It yields the protein CASSSLWANSYEQYF.

This clone has more than one count but fewer than ten. The gene calls are TRBV7-9 and TRBJ2-1; D might be TRBD2 (6 bases). This CDR3 has 15 residues. Deletions cut 0 bases from V and 5 bases from J, with 11 bases between. Germline V lookup: CDR1 SEHNR, CDR2 FQNEAQ (reference sequence). CDR3 nucleotides: TGTGCCAGCAGCTTAGCGCGGGACTGGCACAATGAGCAGTTCTTC. Protein sequence: CASSLARDWHNEQFF.

CDR3 bases: TGTGCCAGTAGCTTATGGAGCGGGGAGACCTACGAGCAGTACTTC. This codes for CASSLWSGETYEQYF. V usage is TRBV19 and J usage is TRBJ2-7, with TRBD2 matching 7 bases. The CDR3 length is 15 residues. Germline V CDR1 and CDR2: LNHDA, SQIVND (reference sequence). J was trimmed by 2 bases and V by 6 bases; bases with no gene match: 10.

With respect to this clone: Different DNA sequences within this sample yield the same CDR3. This chain uses TRBV18 with TRBJ1-2; the D is unclear. In germline, CDR1 is KGHSH, CDR2 LQKENI. Between the trimmed V and J ends, which lost 3 bases and 2 bases, there was a span of 10 bases. The CDR3 runs 14 residues. The CDR3 spells CASSPPGTNYGYTF. CDR3 nucleotides: TGTGCCAGCTCACCCCCGGGAACGAACTATGGCTACACCTTC. Based on the CDR3 plus reference TRBV18 and TRBJ1-2, the full variable domain is NAGVMQNPRHLVRRRGQEARLRCSPMKGHSHVYWYRQLPEEGLKFMVYLQKENIIDESGMPKERFSAEFPKEGPSILRIQQVVRGDSAAYFCASSPPGTNYGYTFGSGTRLTVV.

The gene calls are TRBV9 and TRBJ2-1, with D possibly TRBD2 on 6 matching bases. The CDR3 spans 15 residues. Germline V lookup: CDR1 SGDLS, CDR2 YYNGEE. V shed 3 bases and J shed 0 bases, with 10 bases lying between them. In DNA form, the CDR3 reads TGTGCCAGCAGCGCCCGGGGGTTCTCCTACAATGAGCAGTTCTTC. Protein sequence: CASSARGFSYNEQFF.